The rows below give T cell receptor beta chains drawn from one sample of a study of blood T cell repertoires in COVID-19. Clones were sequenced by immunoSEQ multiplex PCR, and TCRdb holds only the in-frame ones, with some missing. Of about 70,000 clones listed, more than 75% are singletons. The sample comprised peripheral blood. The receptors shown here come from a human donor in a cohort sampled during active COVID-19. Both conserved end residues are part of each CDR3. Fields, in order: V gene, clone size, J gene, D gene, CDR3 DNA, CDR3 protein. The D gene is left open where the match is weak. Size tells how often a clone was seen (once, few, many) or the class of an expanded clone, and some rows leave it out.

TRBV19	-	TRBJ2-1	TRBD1	TGTGCCAGTACCACCGTGGGGACAGGGTTATCCTACAATGAGCAGTTCTTC	CASTTVGTGLSYNEQFF
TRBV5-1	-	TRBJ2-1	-	TGCGCCAGCAGCTTGGGAGGCAGCTACAATGAGCAGTTCTTC	CASSLGGSYNEQFF
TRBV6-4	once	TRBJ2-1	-	TGTGCCAGCAGTGATGGACTCCCGACGGATGAGCAGTTCTTC	CASSDGLPTDEQFF
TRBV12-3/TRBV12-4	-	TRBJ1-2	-	TGTGCCAGCAGTTGGTTAGGGGGAGGCTACACCTTC	CASSWLGGGYTF
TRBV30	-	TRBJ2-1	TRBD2	TGTGCCTGGAGCTCTACTGGACTAGCGGTCTACAATGAGCAGTTCTTC	CAWSSTGLAVYNEQFF
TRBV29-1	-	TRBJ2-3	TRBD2	TGCAGCGTTGAATTACTAGCGGGCAGCACAGATACGCAGTATTTT	CSVELLAGSTDTQYF
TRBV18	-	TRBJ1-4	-	TGTGCCAGCTCACCAGGGGCGACTAATGAAAAACTGTTTTTT	CASSPGATNEKLFF
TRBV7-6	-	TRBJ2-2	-	TGTGCCAGCAGCTTAGATTATCCGGGATCATTCACCGGGGAGCTGTTTTTT	CASSLDYPGSFTGELFF
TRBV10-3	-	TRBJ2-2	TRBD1	TGTGCCATCAGCCCCGGGACAGGGGGCACCGGGGAGCTGTTTTTT	CAISPGTGGTGELFF
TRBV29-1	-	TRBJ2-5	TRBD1	TGCAGCGTTGACTACGGCAGGGGGCATTCGGGGACCCAGTACTTC	CSVDYGRGHSGTQYF
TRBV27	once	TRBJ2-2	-	TGTGCCAGCAGTTATAGGGGCCTAATCAACACCGGGGAGCTGTTTTTT	CASSYRGLINTGELFF
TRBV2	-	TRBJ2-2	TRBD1	TGTGCCAGCAGGGCAGCCTGGGGACAGGGAGGCACCGGGGAGCTGTTTTTT	CASRAAWGQGGTGELFF
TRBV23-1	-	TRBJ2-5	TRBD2	TGCGCCAGCAGTCAATCGGGCGGGAGGTTTGCAGAGACCCAGTACTTC	CASSQSGGRFAETQYF
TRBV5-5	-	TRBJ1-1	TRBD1	TGTGCCAGCAGCTTGGATTGGGACAGGGAGACTGAAGCTTTCTTT	CASSLDWDRETEAFF
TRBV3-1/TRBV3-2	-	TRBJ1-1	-	TGTGCCAGCAGCCAAGGGGGGGAAACAGAGGTGGACACTGAAGCTTTCTTT	CASSQGGETEVDTEAFF
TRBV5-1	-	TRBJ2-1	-	TGCGCCAGCAGCTTGAACGGGAGAGATTACAATGAGCAGTTCTTC	CASSLNGRDYNEQFF
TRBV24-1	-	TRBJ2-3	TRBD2	TGTGCCACCAGTGACCCGCCGAGCGGGAGAAGGGCAGATACGCAGTATTTT	CATSDPPSGRRADTQYF
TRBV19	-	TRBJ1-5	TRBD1	TGTGCCAGTAGAAACAGGGGAAATCAGCCCCAGCATTTT	CASRNRGNQPQHF
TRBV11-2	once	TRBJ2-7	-	TGTGCCAGCAGCTTAGCACAGGGAAGCTCCTACGAGCAGTACTTC	CASSLAQGSSYEQYF
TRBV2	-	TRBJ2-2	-	TGTGCCAGCAGTGGTTCCAGCGCGGCCGGGGAGCTGTTTTTT	CASSGSSAAGELFF